These 27 T cell receptor beta chains came from one sample sequenced in a study of identical twins. One entry per CDR3 protein, called by TCRdb with MiXCR from the 5' RACE reads. Here the sample spans 1.5 million or so distinct CDR3 sequences, around a third being singletons. Source material: cord blood. Source of these receptors: a newborn girl in good health.

The chain combines TRBV20-1 with TRBJ2-3; 7 nucleotides align to TRBD2. Germline V gene sequence: CDR1 DFQATT, CDR2 SNEGSKA (reference sequence). V was clipped by 0 bases and J by 5 bases; unmatched bases: 8. The CDR3 has 15 residues. The CDR3 loop is CSARDWGGVGDTQYF. The DNA for the CDR3 is TGCAGTGCTAGAGACTGGGGGGGGGTAGGAGATACGCAGTATTTT.

This clonotype was found many times. This chain links TRBV29-1 with TRBJ2-1; TRBD1 agrees at 8 bases. This CDR3 is 16 amino acids long. Germline CDR1 is SQVTM and CDR2 is ANQGSEA. The trim removed 4 bases at V and 1 base at J, leaving 9 bases unmatched. The CDR3 nucleotides read TGCAGCGTTGTCCCCGGGCAGGGGGCATCCTACAATGAGCAGTTCTTC. Amino acids: CSVVPGQGASYNEQFF.

The rearrangement uses TRBV5-4 and TRBJ2-3; 8 bases line up with TRBD2. This CDR3 has 17 residues. Trimming at V came to 0 bases and at J to 1 base, leaving 7 bases not matched to a gene. CDR1 is SGHNT, CDR2 YYREEE, per germline (reference sequence). The CDR3, as DNA: TGTGCCAGCAGCTTGGCCTCAACTAGCGGAGGCACAGATACGCAGTATTTT. It encodes CASSLASTSGGTDTQYF.

This rearrangement joins TRBV12-3 or TRBV12-4 to TRBJ2-7; D call uncertain. There are 11 residues in the CDR3. V lost 6 bases and J 2 bases, leaving 5 bases between the germline ends. The CDR3 sequence is CASRVAYEQYF. The CDR3 DNA is TGTGCCAGCAGGGTCGCCTACGAGCAGTACTTC.

On this clonotype itself: One end of the junction varies from germline; a read error may be responsible. The gene calls are TRBV20-1 and TRBJ1-6, with 8 positions matching TRBD1. The CDR3 length is 15 residues. Germline V gives CDR1 DFQATT, CDR2 SNEGSKA (reference sequence). The chain's CDR3 is CSASGRGPRISPPHF. The CDR3 DNA is TGCAGTGCTAGTGGCAGGGGGCCGAGGATTTCACCCCCCCACTTT.

This clonotype was recorded a few times. The chain carries TRBV28 and TRBJ2-7; D is unclear. Trimming took 4 bases from V and 3 from J, leaving 7 bases between them. CDR1 is MDHEN, CDR2 SYDVKM, per germline. CDR3 size: 12 residues. CDR3 sequence reads: CASSSSDYEQYF. In nucleotides, the CDR3 is TGTGCCAGCAGTTCATCGGACTACGAGCAGTACTTC.

The CDR3 loop is CSASVPVSMQFF. The DNA of the CDR3 is TGCAGTGCTTCTGTCCCCGTTTCGATGCAGTTCTTC. The rearrangement joins TRBV20-1 to TRBJ2-1; D is unresolved. CDR3 length equals 12 residues. The germline V and J ends were trimmed by 5 bases and 12 bases, with 17 bases remaining between them. The germline CDR1 and CDR2 sequences are DFQATT and SNEGSKA (reference sequence).

V gene TRBV2 combines with J gene TRBJ2-5, with 8 nucleotides matching TRBD1. With 3 bases clipped from V and 13 bases from J, the junction kept 13 bases outside the gene matches. This CDR3 region has 14 residues. Germline V CDR1 and CDR2: SNHLY, FYNNEI. The CDR3 loop reads CASSETGQGYERYF. DNA for the CDR3: TGTGCCAGCAGTGAGACCGGACAGGGCTACGAGCGGTACTTC. The full variable domain, rest sourced from reference TRBV2 and TRBJ2-5, is EPEVTQTPSHQVTQMGQEVILRCVPISNHLYFYWYRQILGQKVEFLVSFYNNEISEKSEIFDDQFSVERPDGSNFTLKIRSTKLEDSAMYFCASSETGQGYERYFGPGTRLLVL.

The table lists this clonotype with a few counts. The J gene is TRBJ1-2, the V gene TRBV4-1; 12 bases match TRBD1. The V gene's germline CDR1 is MGHRA and CDR2 YSYEKL. V lost 2 bases to trimming and J lost 6 bases; unmatched junction nucleotides: 10. This CDR3 region has 17 residues. CDR3 nucleotide sequence: TGCGCCAGCAGCCAACCTCTCAAGGGGACAGGGGGCAATGGCTACACCTTC. This sequence encodes CASSQPLKGTGGNGYTF.

This clonotype was detected only a few times. The chain employs TRBV12-3 or TRBV12-4 and TRBJ1-1; D ambiguous. V was shortened by 8 bases and J by 3 bases, with 13 bases between the two germline ends. CDR3 length: 13 amino acids. CDR3 region: CASWDVIDTEAFF. CDR3 DNA: TGTGCCAGCTGGGATGTTATAGACACTGAAGCTTTCTTT.

V gene TRBV20-1 combines with J gene TRBJ1-2, with 10 bases that match TRBD1. The CDR3 has 16 residues. Per germline, CDR1 DFQATT and CDR2 SNEGSKA (reference sequence). Trimming removed 6 bases from V and 4 bases from J; junction bases left unmatched: 14. The CDR3 is CSARGQGIVLGYGYTF. The CDR3 bases are TGCAGTGCCAGGGGACAGGGGATTGTTTTAGGCTATGGCTACACCTTC.

The V call is TRBV20-1, the J call TRBJ2-3; no reliable D call. This CDR3 is built from 12 residues. The germline V gene has CDR1 DFQATT and CDR2 SNEGSKA (reference sequence). Between the trimmed V and J ends, which lost 6 bases and 0 bases, there was a span of 7 bases. The CDR3 nucleotides are TGCAGTGCCTTAGGGAGCACAGATACGCAGTATTTT. Protein: CSALGSTDTQYF.

This clonotype was seen once. It may be a read error: a sequence one base away is much more abundant. The chain is built from TRBV29-1 and TRBJ2-7; either TRBD1 or TRBD2 may supply D (5 bases each). The V gene's germline CDR1 is SQVTM and CDR2 ANQGSEA. CDR3 length equals 13 residues. V was pared by 7 bases and J by 7 bases, with 20 bases between. Here the CDR3 DNA reads TGCAGCGCCGGGACCCGATTAGACAATGAGCAGTACTTC. Protein sequence: CSAGTRLDNEQYF.

In its sample, this clonotype was seen many times. This chain links TRBV18 with TRBJ2-5; the D gene is possibly TRBD2 (6 bases). V was shortened by 8 bases and J by 1 base, with 11 bases between the two germline ends. The germline V gene encodes CDR1 KGHSH and CDR2 LQKENI. This CDR3 is built from 13 residues. CDR3 DNA: TGTGCCAGCAGCAGGGACTTCCAAGAGACCCAGTACTTC. It encodes CASSRDFQETQYF.

V usage is TRBV20-1 and J usage is TRBJ2-7; possibly TRBD2 for D (5 bases). V dropped 5 bases and J dropped 1 base, with 15 bases sitting between them. This CDR3 has 14 residues. Germline V gene data show CDR1 as DFQATT and CDR2 as SNEGSKA (reference sequence). The CDR3 coding sequence is TGCAGTGCTGTGACTAACCTCTGGTCCTACGAGCAGTACTTC. It translates to CSAVTNLWSYEQYF.

V gene TRBV21-1 combines with J gene TRBJ2-1; the table's D call, TRBD1, was not checked against the DNA. The DNA end is more similar to TRBJ2-7, so the J call may be wrong. TRBV21-1 is designated a pseudogene. The length of the CDR3 is 18 residues. The CDR3 DNA reads as TGTGCCAGCAGCAAAACCGGCAGACAGGGGAGCTCCTACAATGAGCAGTACTTC. Translating gives CASSKTGRQGSSYNEQYF.

This clonotype was observed once. This chain uses TRBV10-3 with TRBJ2-7; tentative D call: TRBD2 (5 bases). CDR1 is ENHRY and CDR2 is SYGVKD in the germline V gene. V gave up 11 bases and J gave up 0 bases, with 14 bases separating them. The CDR3 has 13 residues. The CDR3 nucleotides are TGTGCCGTCGGGGTAGGAAGCTCCTACGAGCAGTACTTC. Its protein product is CAVGVGSSYEQYF.

The J gene is TRBJ2-4, the V gene TRBV7-2; 7 bases align to TRBD2. V lost 4 bases, J lost 0 bases, and 9 bases stayed unmatched. This CDR3 comprises 17 residues. CDR1 and CDR2 (germline): SGHTA, FQGNSA. For the CDR3, the DNA is TGTGCCAGCAGCTGGCTAGCGGCGCCTATAGCCAAAAACATTCAGTACTTC. Protein sequence: CASSWLAAPIAKNIQYF.

This chain connects TRBV6-6 to TRBJ2-1, with D perhaps TRBD1 (6 bases). CDR1 is MNHNY, CDR2 SVGAGI, per germline (reference sequence). Trimming left V 7 bases short and J 6 bases short, with 13 bases between. The CDR3 runs to 13 residues. Here the CDR3 reads CASTQTGSNEQFF. CDR3 coding DNA: TGTGCCAGCACCCAGACAGGCAGCAATGAGCAGTTCTTC.

This clonotype was seen only a few times. The CDR3 spells CASSFLPRSTDTQYF. As DNA, the CDR3 is TGTGCCAGCAGCTTTCTTCCCCGATCCACAGATACGCAGTATTTT. The chain is built from TRBV7-9 and TRBJ2-3; D uncertain. The germline V gene has CDR1 SEHNR and CDR2 FQNEAQ (reference sequence). Trimming pared 3 bases from V and 2 bases from J, leaving 12 bases between. The CDR3 totals 15 residues.

This clonotype was seen a few times. V usage is TRBV5-1 and J usage is TRBJ2-7; D unclear. The CDR3 spans 16 residues. With 0 bases removed from V and 0 bases from J, the gap between germline ends came to 13 bases. Germline V gene data show CDR1 as SGHRS and CDR2 as YFSETQ. The CDR3 nucleotides are TGCGCCAGCAGCTTGGCCGCCCAGGTGAGCTCCTACGAGCAGTACTTC. Translating it yields CASSLAAQVSSYEQYF.

This sequence joins TRBV5-4 and TRBJ2-7; 9 bases fit TRBD1. This CDR3 has 14 amino acids. The V gene's germline CDR1 is SGHNT and CDR2 YYREEE (reference sequence). V trimming: 2 bases; J trimming: 5 bases; junction bases outside the gene matches: 5. The CDR3, as DNA: TGTGCCAGCAGCTTCGGGACAGGGCTCGACGAGCAGTACTTC. This sequence encodes CASSFGTGLDEQYF.

This clonotype has more than one count but fewer than ten. V and J are TRBV5-1 and TRBJ2-7, with D possibly TRBD1 on 6 matching bases. The germline V and J ends were trimmed by 2 bases and 4 bases, with 13 bases remaining between them. The CDR3 loop spans 14 amino acids. From germline, CDR1 is SGHRS and CDR2 YFSETQ. The DNA of the CDR3 is TGCGCCAGCAGCTTCATACAGGGCGAATACGAGCAGTACTTC. This codes for CASSFIQGEYEQYF.

This clonotype has a handful of counts. This chain links TRBV20-1 with TRBJ2-1; 10 bases align to TRBD2. The CDR3 is made up of 15 amino acids. The V segment lost 6 bases and the J segment 4 bases; nucleotides outside the gene matches: 9. Germline-derived CDR1 and CDR2 are DFQATT and SNEGSKA (reference sequence). CDR3 sequence: CSAKPGTSAYNEQFF. The CDR3, as DNA: TGCAGTGCAAAACCCGGGACTAGCGCTTACAATGAGCAGTTCTTC.

The chain has TRBV4-1 and TRBJ1-1; D is uncertain. V shed 4 bases and J shed 5 bases, with 11 bases lying between them. The CDR3 length is 13 residues. Germline V lookup: CDR1 MGHRA, CDR2 YSYEKL. CDR3 sequence reads: CASSRIRATEAFF. The CDR3 DNA is TGCGCCAGCAGCCGAATTAGGGCAACTGAAGCTTTCTTT.

With respect to this clonotype: Sequence at one end of the junction differs from germline and may be a read error. This sequence joins TRBV30 and TRBJ2-3; 7 bases match TRBD2. Per the germline V gene, CDR1 is GTSNPN and CDR2 is SVGIG (reference sequence). CDR3 length: 14 amino acids. The CDR3 spells CAWSLLTSTDTRYF. The CDR3 nucleotides are TGTGCCTGGAGTCTCCTGACTAGCACAGATACGCGGTATTTT.

V and J are TRBV15 and TRBJ1-6; D remains unclear. The germline CDR1 and CDR2 sequences are LNHNV and YYDKDF (reference sequence). The CDR3 is 13 amino acids. Trimming stripped 3 bases from V and 7 bases from J, with 7 bases between. The CDR3 bases are TGTGCCACCAGCAGGGTCACCAATTCACCCCTCCACTTT. As protein: CATSRVTNSPLHF.